This T cell receptor (beta chain) comes out of a study of monozygotic twins with inflammatory bowel disease. The study, taken as a whole, reports: Different T cell subtypes could not be distinguished. On the inverse Simpson index, IBD patients scored lower for TCRbeta diversity than healthy co-twins.

Comment on this clonotype: Its antigen remains unknown.

The germline V gene has CDR1 DFQATT and CDR2 SNEGSKA (reference sequence). The CDR3 is 14 residues long. Two rounds of nested PCR, of about 16 and 10 cycles, were run on TCRalpha and TCRbeta cDNA. TCRdb reanalyzed the 5' RACE reads, giving one entry per CDR3 protein sequence and no DNA. The data show about 300,000 distinct CDR3 sequences, and the top ten clones hold over 5%. The sequenced sample consisted of blood. This receptor was taken from a human donor with ulcerative colitis or Crohn's disease, or a healthy co-twin of an affected twin (not recorded which). The chain couples TRBV20-1 to TRBJ2-7; TCRdb selects TRBD1, and the lack of DNA leaves this call unchecked. The CDR3 here is CSAKNPGAGYEQYF.